The entry below gives a single T cell receptor beta chain sequence along with its context. The antigen is undetermined. Profiling relied on immunoSEQ multiplex PCR, and the TCRdb table lists in-frame clones only, not all of them. The sample comprises 80,000 to 100,000 clones, 70% to 90% of which are singletons, and 5.8% rests with the top ten. The record originates from a study of T cell responses to AZD1222 COVID-19 vaccine. Study findings and constraints: Vaccine-associated CD4 TCRs ranged over spike, dominating at 160-218 and 743-854. After the peak T cell response, and only then, were repertoires sampled. The study identified only five to seven AZD1222 recipients as seropositive at baseline.

This TCR came from an adult in good health. The sample was peripheral blood, taken on day 0 of AZD1222 vaccination.

CDR3 bases: TGTGCCAGCAGACCTATCGCTACAGGAATAGGGGTGGCAGATACGCAGTATTTT. Amino acid sequence: CASRPIATGIGVADTQYF. The rearrangement uses TRBV27 and TRBJ2-3; D is possibly TRBD1 (5 bases). V lost 6 bases and J 4 bases, leaving 26 bases between the germline ends. CDR1 is MNHEY, CDR2 SMNVEV, per germline (reference sequence). The CDR3 runs 18 residues.